This T cell receptor (beta chain) appears in the sequencing data of a study of beta chain features in type 1 diabetes. Germline CDR1 reads SGHAT; CDR2 reads FQNNGV. The germline V and J ends were trimmed by 1 base and 3 bases, with 10 bases remaining between them. The CDR3 has 15 amino acids. Worth noting for this clone: What it binds is not known.

Study results and caveats: Researchers report that Type 1 diabetes patients had moderately but significantly shorter TCRB CDR3s across all four CD4+ subsets.

Expressed TCRB transcripts were sequenced because the entire RNA isolate underwent reverse transcription. The data were produced by immunoSEQ multiplex PCR, yet TCRdb's version contains in-frame clones alone and is incomplete. Here the sample spans roughly 330,000 clones, about 13% being singletons. The sequence derives from a woman aged 18-29 years with type 1 diabetes. This sequence joins TRBV11-2 and TRBJ2-1; possibly TRBD2 for D (5 bases). Sequenced: naive CD4+ T cells from blood. CDR3 coding DNA: TGTGCCAGCAGCTTAGGGATGAGCGGCTACAATGAGCAGTTCTTC. Translation gives CASSLGMSGYNEQFF. The whole variable domain, remainder taken from reference TRBV11-2 and TRBJ2-1, is EAGVAQSPRYKIIEKRQSVAFWCNPISGHATLYWYQQILGQGPKLLIQFQNNGVVDDSQLPKDRFSAERLKGVDSTLKIQPAKLEDSAVYLCASSLGMSGYNEQFFGPGTRLTVL.